This TCR beta chain emerged from a study of spatial heterogeneity in lung cancer. This clonotype is deemed medium-sized (0.01 to 0.1%). In TCRdb, the 5' RACE reads were re-called with MiXCR into one record per CDR3 protein. This table has thousands of distinct CDR3 sequences, about 5.1% appearing once. V was clipped by 0 bases and J by 10 bases, with 13 bases between them. CDR3 length: 15 residues. The germline gives CDR1 KGHSH, CDR2 LQKENI. Stated time point: sample taken at primary tumor resection. The donors comprised 60 to 80 untreated early-stage non-small cell lung cancer patients. Specimen: normal lung tissue next to the tumor, collected at surgery. The sequence was obtained from a female donor with early-stage non-small cell lung cancer. The chain combines TRBV18 with TRBJ1-6; maybe TRBD1 (5 bases). The CDR3 region is CASSPPGTSYSPLHF. In DNA form, the CDR3 reads TGTGCCAGCTCACCACCGGGGACTTCCTACTCACCCCTCCACTTT. Full variable domain (missing parts from reference TRBV18 and TRBJ1-6): NAGVMQNPRHLVRRRGQEARLRCSPMKGHSHVYWYRQLPEEGLKFMVYLQKENIIDESGMPKERFSAEFPKEGPSILRIQQVVRGDSAAYFCASSPPGTSYSPLHFGNGTRLTVT.